The 2 T cell receptor beta chains below all came from one sample that was sequenced in a study of spatial heterogeneity in lung cancer. Described time point: sample taken at primary tumor resection. From tumor, nontumor lung or frozen PBMC, whole RNA was taken unsorted for sequencing. Each CDR3 protein gets one entry after TCRdb re-called the 5' RACE reads with MiXCR. The table shows about 45,000 distinct CDR3 sequences, with roughly 10% occurring only once. This material consisted of PBMCs, taken at surgery. The origin of the receptors is a female donor with early-stage non-small cell lung cancer.

This clonotype has only a few counts. The chain uses TRBV20-1 and TRBJ1-4; maybe TRBD1 (5 bases). Between the trimmed V and J ends, which lost 1 base and 13 bases, there was a span of 10 bases. CDR1 is DFQATT and CDR2 is SNEGSKA in the germline V gene (reference sequence). The CDR3 is 11 residues long. For the CDR3, the DNA is TGCAGTGCTAGAGGGGGCGGGGTACTGTTTTTT. It is translated as CSARGGGVLFF.

This clonotype turned up a few times. This chain links TRBV6-2 or TRBV6-3 with TRBJ1-5, with D perhaps TRBD1 (5 bases). Germline CDR1 reads MNHEY; CDR2 reads SVGEGT. Trimming took off 8 bases at V and 2 bases at J, with 16 bases between the two ends. The CDR3 runs 15 residues. In nucleotides, the CDR3 is TGTGCCAGCCTTTCTCAGGGAAGGGGCAATCAGCCCCAGCATTTT. It translates to CASLSQGRGNQPQHF.